The T cell receptor beta chain under discussion was sequenced for a study of CXCR3-negative and CXCR3-positive naive CD8 T cells. The method, 5' RACE with UMI labels, was used to prepare the TRB cDNA libraries. No DNA is given; TCRdb re-called the 5' RACE reads and lists each CDR3 protein once. The sample yields 40,000 to 55,000 distinct CDR3 sequences, of which the top ten take up around 1.5%. The CDR3 runs to 14 residues. Germline V CDR1 and CDR2: MDHEN, SYDVKM. The TCR comes from a human donor in good health. Some clones in this sample may be carry-over from other donors' samples. The chain recombines TRBV28 with TRBJ2-7; TCRdb gives TRBD1 as the D gene, but with no DNA this cannot be confirmed. The source material was naive CXCR3- CD8+ T cells from blood. Subset given: CD45RO-CCR7+CD27+CD95- naive CD8+ T cells lacking CXCR3 (TNR3-). The CDR3 sequence: CASSPRDTTYEQYF. Filled out from reference TRBV28 and TRBJ2-7, the complete variable domain reads DVKVTQSSRYLVKRTGEKVFLECVQDMDHENMFWYRQDPGLGLRLIYFSYDVKMKEKGDIPEGYSVSREKKERFSLILESASTNQTSMYLCASSPRDTTYEQYFGPGTRLTVT.